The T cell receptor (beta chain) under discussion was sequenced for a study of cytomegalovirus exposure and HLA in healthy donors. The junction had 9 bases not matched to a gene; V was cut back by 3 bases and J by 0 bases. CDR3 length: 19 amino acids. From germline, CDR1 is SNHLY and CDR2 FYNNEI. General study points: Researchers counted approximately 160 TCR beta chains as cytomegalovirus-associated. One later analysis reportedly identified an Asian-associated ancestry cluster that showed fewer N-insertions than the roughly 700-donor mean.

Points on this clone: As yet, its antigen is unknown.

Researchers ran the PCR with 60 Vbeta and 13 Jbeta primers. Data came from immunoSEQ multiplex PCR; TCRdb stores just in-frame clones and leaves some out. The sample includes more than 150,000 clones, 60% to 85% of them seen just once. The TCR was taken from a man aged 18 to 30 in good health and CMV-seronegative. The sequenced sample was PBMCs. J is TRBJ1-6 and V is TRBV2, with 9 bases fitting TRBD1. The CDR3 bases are TGTGCCAGCAGTGATTTTGGGACAGGGCTCATCTCCTATAATTCACCCCTCCACTTT. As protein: CASSDFGTGLISYNSPLHF.